The 9 T cell receptor beta chains presented below share a single source sample, sequenced in a study of cytomegalovirus exposure and HLA in healthy donors. In the PCR, 60 Vbeta and 13 Jbeta primers were used. This table comes from immunoSEQ multiplex PCR, and its TCRdb copy is limited to in-frame clones, with some not included. The table lists approximately 100,000 clones, around 82% of them singletons. Sequenced: PBMCs. These receptors originate from a woman aged 18-29 years in good health and CMV-seropositive.

The V and J genes are TRBV7-8 and TRBJ1-5; a possible D gene is TRBD1 (5 bases). The V gene's germline CDR1 is SGHVS and CDR2 FQNEAQ. The V end was cut by 4 bases, the J end by 3 bases, with 19 bases between. This CDR3 has 17 residues. The CDR3 nucleotides are TGTGCCAGCAGCTCGACGGCGACACAGGTCCCCAATCAGCCCCAGCATTTT. Translating gives CASSSTATQVPNQPQHF.

The V call is TRBV18, the J call TRBJ1-2; 9 bases agree with TRBD1. V lost 2 bases, J lost 8 bases, and 9 bases stayed unmatched. Germline V CDR1 and CDR2: KGHSH, LQKENI. The CDR3 extends over 15 amino acids. The chain's CDR3 is CASSPGTGGHEGYTF. The CDR3, as DNA: TGTGCCAGCTCACCAGGTACAGGGGGCCATGAAGGCTACACCTTC.

This clone was counted a few times. The chain recombines TRBV7-2 with TRBJ2-5, with D possibly matching TRBD2 (6 bases). The germline V gene has CDR1 SGHTA and CDR2 FQGNSA. The CDR3 runs to 14 residues. V lost 6 bases, J lost 1 base, and 12 bases lay in between. The CDR3 region is CASRRNSGQETQYF. CDR3 nucleotides: TGTGCCAGCAGACGCAATAGCGGCCAAGAGACCCAGTACTTC.

This chain links TRBV5-6 with TRBJ1-2; tentative D call: TRBD1 (6 bases). V was cut by 0 bases and J by 5 bases, with 17 bases left in between. In germline, CDR1 is SGHDT, CDR2 YYEEEE. This CDR3 has 16 residues. CDR3 sequence: CASSLVLRGQPYGYTF. In DNA, the CDR3 is TGTGCCAGCAGCTTGGTCCTGAGAGGACAGCCATATGGCTACACCTTC. The full variable domain, in which reference TRBV5-6 and TRBJ1-2 provide the parts outside the CDR3, is DAGVTQSPTHLIKTRGQQVTLRCSPKSGHDTVSWYQQALGQGPQFIFQYYEEEERQRGNFPDRFSGHQFPNYSSELNVNALLLGDSALYLCASSLVLRGQPYGYTFGSGTRLTVV.

This clone was recorded a few times. The chain couples TRBV6-6 to TRBJ2-3; possibly TRBD1 for D (5 bases). V was pared by 8 bases and J by 8 bases, with 14 bases between. Germline CDR1 is MNHNY and CDR2 is SVGAGI (reference sequence). This CDR3 has 12 amino acids. CDR3: CASQSTATTQYF. CDR3 nucleotide sequence: TGTGCCAGCCAATCGACAGCGACTACGCAGTATTTT.

The gene calls are TRBV14 and TRBJ1-1; 8 nucleotides agree with TRBD1. J gave up 5 bases and V 10 bases, and 6 bases lay outside the gene matches. This CDR3 contains 12 residues. From germline, CDR1 is SGHDN and CDR2 FVKESK. The CDR3 loop is CAIIQGGTEAFF. CDR3 nucleotides: TGTGCCATTATACAGGGGGGAACTGAAGCTTTCTTT.

This chain joins TRBV27 and TRBJ2-2; tentative D call: TRBD1 (6 bases). V was shortened by 6 bases and J by 10 bases, with 18 bases between the two germline ends. From germline, CDR1 is MNHEY and CDR2 SMNVEV (reference sequence). This CDR3 is 14 amino acids long. CDR3: CASRLGTRFEELFF. CDR3 bases: TGTGCCAGCAGGTTGGGGACAAGGTTTGAGGAGCTGTTTTTT.

The rearrangement uses TRBV7-3 and TRBJ2-1; 10 nucleotides align to TRBD1. Germline CDR1 is SGHTA and CDR2 is FQGTGA. The CDR3 sequence is 15 residues long. With 5 bases clipped from V and 2 bases from J, the junction kept 3 bases outside the gene matches. The CDR3 sequence is CASSAGTGAYNEQFF. The CDR3 coding sequence is TGTGCCAGCAGCGCCGGGACAGGGGCCTACAATGAGCAGTTCTTC.

Only a few counts were recorded for this clone. The CDR3 DNA is TGCAGCGCCCAATTCACAGGGGGCGGAGGCTACACCTTC. Its translation: CSAQFTGGGGYTF. The V gene is TRBV29-1, the J gene TRBJ1-2; 9 nucleotides agree with TRBD1. Trimming cost V 7 bases and J 8 bases; bases outside gene matches: 11. The CDR3 runs to 13 residues. Germline V gene sequence: CDR1 SQVTM, CDR2 ANQGSEA.